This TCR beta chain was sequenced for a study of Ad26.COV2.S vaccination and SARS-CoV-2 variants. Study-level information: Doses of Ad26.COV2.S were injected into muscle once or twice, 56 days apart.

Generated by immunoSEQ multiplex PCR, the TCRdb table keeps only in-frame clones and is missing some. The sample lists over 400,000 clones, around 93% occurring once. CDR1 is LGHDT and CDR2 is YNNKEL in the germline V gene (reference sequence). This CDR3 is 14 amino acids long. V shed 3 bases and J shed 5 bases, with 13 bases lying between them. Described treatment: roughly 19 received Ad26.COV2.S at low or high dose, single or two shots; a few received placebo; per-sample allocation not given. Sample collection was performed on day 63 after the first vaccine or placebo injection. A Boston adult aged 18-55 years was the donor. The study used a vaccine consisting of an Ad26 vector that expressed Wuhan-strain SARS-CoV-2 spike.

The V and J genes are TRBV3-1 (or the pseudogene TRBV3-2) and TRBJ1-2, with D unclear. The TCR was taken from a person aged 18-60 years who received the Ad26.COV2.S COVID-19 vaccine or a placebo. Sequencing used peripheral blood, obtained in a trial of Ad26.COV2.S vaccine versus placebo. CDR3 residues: CASSHPFITYGYTF. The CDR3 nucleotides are TGTGCCAGCAGCCACCCGTTTATTACTTATGGCTACACCTTC.